Listed here are 32 T cell receptor beta chains from one sample, sequenced in a study of regulatory T cells in long-lasting Graves disease. Time point specified: newly diagnosed GD, antithyroid drugs for less than 3 months. Generation of the TCR library employed RNA extracted from PBMCs. The TCR beta library used iRepertoire HTBI primers with Arm-PCR amplification of CDR3. TCRdb reanalysed the multiplex PCR reads using MiXCR and keeps one entry per CDR3 protein. The top ten hold approximately 12% of the sample, which has approximately 440,000 distinct CDR3 sequences, roughly 16% seen once. This sample was shared with a second study, whose subject was T cells in Graves' hyperthyroidism and ophthalmopathy.

Sequenced material: peripheral blood mononuclear cells (PBMCs), taken at new diagnosis, from a patient treated with antithyroid drugs. The receptors originated from a man in his forties with Graves disease.

As regards this clonotype: This may arise from a read error, as a much more abundant clone is one base away. The genes are TRBV3-1 and TRBJ1-5; D gene unclear. Germline assignment: CDR1 LGHDT and CDR2 YNNKEL (reference sequence). With 1 base removed from V and 4 bases from J, the gap between germline ends came to 11 bases. This CDR3 is built from 15 residues. The CDR3 region is CASSQAHGANQPQHF. For the CDR3, the DNA is TGTGCCAGCAGCCAAGCCCACGGTGCGAATCAGCCCCAGCATTTT.

This clonotype was seen ten or more times. This chain uses TRBV11-3 with TRBJ2-1, with 8 bases lining up with TRBD2. The length of the CDR3 is 13 residues. Germline trimming cut 0 bases from V and 15 bases from J; bases unmatched to any gene: 7. Looked up from germline, CDR1 is SGHNT and CDR2 is YENEEA. The CDR3 DNA follows: TGTGCCAGCAGCTTAGATCCGAGACTAGCGCGGTTCTTC. It translates to CASSLDPRLARFF.

This clonotype was observed at least ten times. V usage is TRBV2 and J usage is TRBJ2-5, with a weak D call TRBD2 (5 bases). CDR1 is SNHLY, CDR2 FYNNEI, per germline. The ends were cut back, 4 bases at V and 2 bases at J, with 14 bases in the middle. The CDR3 extends over 15 amino acids. CDR3 loop: CASSVGGSVQETQYF. The DNA for the CDR3 is TGTGCCAGCAGTGTGGGTGGGAGTGTTCAAGAGACCCAGTACTTC.

This clonotype showed up many times. The V and J genes are TRBV2 and TRBJ2-7, with a possible D match to TRBD1 (6 bases). This CDR3 comprises 14 residues. Germline CDR1 reads SNHLY; CDR2 reads FYNNEI. Deletions cut 4 bases from V and 9 bases from J, with 19 bases between. CDR3 nucleotide sequence: TGTGCCAGCAGTGGAGCAGTTGGGGGCGCTGGGCAGTACTTC. This encodes CASSGAVGGAGQYF.

This clonotype was observed a handful of times. V and J are TRBV29-1 and TRBJ2-7; 7 bases agree with TRBD2. The CDR3 consists of 18 residues. Trimming cost V 8 bases and J 9 bases; bases outside gene matches: 31. CDR1 and CDR2 from the germline V gene are SQVTM and ANQGSEA. Here the CDR3 reads CSTPPGGGRRAPRAGQYF. DNA of the CDR3: TGCAGCACCCCACCAGGTGGCGGGAGAAGGGCCCCAAGAGCAGGGCAGTACTTC.

The V gene is TRBV4-1, the J gene TRBJ2-1; the D is unclear. The CDR3 length is 12 residues. Trimming left V 0 bases short and J 6 bases short, with 3 bases between. Germline CDR1 is MGHRA and CDR2 is YSYEKL. Here the CDR3 DNA reads TGCGCCAGCAGCCAAGAGACCAATGAGCAGTTCTTC. Protein: CASSQETNEQFF.

This clonotype was picked up many times. The gene calls are TRBV7-9 and TRBJ2-5, with 8 bases aligning to TRBD2. J lost 3 bases, V lost 5 bases, and 8 bases had no gene match. Germline CDR1 is SEHNR and CDR2 is FQNEAQ (reference sequence). The CDR3 runs 15 residues. CDR3 sequence: CASSNALAGEETQYF. The CDR3 region has the DNA TGTGCCAGCAGCAATGCCCTAGCGGGTGAAGAGACCCAGTACTTC.

This clonotype was seen a few times. The V gene is TRBV5-1, the J gene TRBJ2-1, with D unclear. CDR3 length: 15 amino acids. Germline assignment: CDR1 SGHRS and CDR2 YFSETQ. V gave up 0 bases and J gave up 5 bases, with 12 bases separating them. The CDR3 DNA reads TGCGCCAGCAGCTTGGGCTGGGATAGCCACAATGAGCAGTTCTTC. Residues: CASSLGWDSHNEQFF.

This rearrangement joins TRBV29-1 to TRBJ2-3, with D uncertain. Germline assignment: CDR1 SQVTM and CDR2 ANQGSEA. The CDR3 has 13 amino acids. Trimming shortened V by 6 bases and J by 0 bases, and 10 bases separated the two germline ends. The CDR3, as DNA: TGCAGCGTGTCGGCATCAAGCACAGATACGCAGTATTTT. It codes for CSVSASSTDTQYF.

A few counts support this clonotype. The CDR3 DNA follows: TGTGCCAGCACCCCCCTAGCAGAAGCTTTCTTT. The encoded protein is CASTPLAEAFF. V usage is TRBV27 and J usage is TRBJ1-1; D remains ambiguous. The V gene's germline CDR1 is MNHEY and CDR2 SMNVEV (reference sequence). The V and J ends lost 7 bases and 8 bases respectively, with 11 bases between them. This CDR3 is 11 amino acids long.

The chain joins TRBV6-1 to TRBJ2-3; D gene unclear. V dropped 3 bases and J dropped 3 bases, with 7 bases sitting between them. The CDR3 consists of 13 residues. The germline V gene encodes CDR1 MNHNS and CDR2 SASEGT. The DNA of the CDR3 is TGTGCCAGCAGTGATCGTCGGACAGATACGCAGTATTTT. This translates into CASSDRRTDTQYF.

Many counts were recorded for this clonotype. The gene calls are TRBV30 and TRBJ2-7; 8 bases map to TRBD1. Losses at the gene ends were 2 bases for V and 5 bases for J; bases not matched to a gene: 8. The CDR3 loop spans 14 amino acids. Germline CDR1 GTSNPN, CDR2 SVGIG (reference sequence). The CDR3 loop reads CAWSRGQGSDEQYF. DNA of the CDR3: TGTGCCTGGAGTCGAGGACAGGGCAGCGACGAGCAGTACTTC.

This clonotype was recorded many times. V and J are TRBV27 and TRBJ2-5, with 8 bases identical to TRBD1. The V and J ends lost 4 bases and 5 bases, in that order; junction bases with no gene match: 9. Germline CDR1 reads MNHEY; CDR2 reads SMNVEV (reference sequence). CDR3 length equals 15 residues. The CDR3 nucleotides read TGTGCCAGCAGTTCGGGGCAGGGGGCCGGGGAGACCCAGTACTTC. This codes for CASSSGQGAGETQYF.

This clonotype has at least ten counts. The chain uses TRBV12-3 or TRBV12-4 and TRBJ2-1; 8 nucleotides align to TRBD2. V lost 8 bases to trimming and J lost 9 bases; unmatched junction nucleotides: 9. The CDR3 is made up of 13 amino acids. CDR3 protein: CASVPGLASEQFF. Written as DNA, the CDR3 is TGTGCCAGCGTTCCCGGACTAGCCAGTGAGCAGTTCTTC.

This chain links TRBV15 with TRBJ2-3, with 12 positions matching TRBD2. Trimming took 5 bases from V and 4 from J; bases not matched to a gene: 7. Germline V CDR1 and CDR2: LNHNV, YYDKDF (reference sequence). The CDR3 totals 16 residues. CDR3 residues: CATSGRLAGGPDTQYF. Here the CDR3 DNA reads TGTGCCACCAGCGGCCGCCTAGCGGGAGGGCCAGATACGCAGTATTTT.

CDR3: CSVCISGTQETQYF. The CDR3 DNA is TGCAGCGTTTGTATTAGCGGGACACAAGAGACCCAGTACTTC. V usage is TRBV29-1 and J usage is TRBJ2-5; 8 bases fit TRBD2. The CDR3 contains 14 residues. Per germline, CDR1 SQVTM and CDR2 ANQGSEA. With V trimmed by 5 bases and J by 2 bases, 7 bases remained unmatched.

In its sample, this clonotype was seen a few times. The chain combines TRBV18 with TRBJ1-5; TRBD1 aligns across 9 bases. Germline CDR1 reads KGHSH; CDR2 reads LQKENI. CDR3 size: 17 residues. V shed 1 base, J shed 6 bases, and the junction held 10 bases outside the gene matches. CDR3 residues: CASSPQGQGIPGQPQHF. CDR3 nucleotides: TGTGCCAGCTCACCACAAGGACAGGGGATTCCGGGTCAGCCCCAGCATTTT.

The chain uses TRBV4-1 and TRBJ2-2, with 7 bases aligning to TRBD2. The junction had 4 bases not matched to a gene; V was cut back by 5 bases and J by 7 bases. CDR1 and CDR2 (germline): MGHRA, YSYEKL. The CDR3 extends over 13 amino acids. CDR3: CASSLRGFGELFF. The DNA of the CDR3 is TGCGCCAGCAGCTTGCGGGGGTTCGGGGAGCTGTTTTTT.

At least ten counts were recorded for this clonotype. The J gene is TRBJ2-3, the V gene TRBV20-1; the D is unclear. This CDR3 has 11 residues. Trimming pared 4 bases from V and 2 bases from J, leaving 4 bases between. From germline, CDR1 is DFQATT and CDR2 SNEGSKA (reference sequence). CDR3 nucleotide sequence: TGCAGTGCTACTACCACAGATACGCAGTATTTT. Its protein is CSATTTDTQYF.

In regard to this clonotype: This may be a read error, as it is one base from a much larger clone. The chain is built from TRBV5-5 and TRBJ2-3; 14 bases are shared with TRBD2. Unmatched junction bases numbered 16, after V lost 4 bases and J lost 6 bases. The germline gives CDR1 SGHKS, CDR2 YYEKEE (reference sequence). The CDR3 is 19 residues long. The CDR3 loop is CASSPGTSGSSAGWDTQYF. The CDR3 DNA sequence: TGTGCCAGCAGCCCCGGGACTAGCGGGAGCTCCGCGGGGTGGGATACGCAGTATTTT. The variable domain in full, completed from reference TRBV5-5 and TRBJ2-3, reads DAGVTQSPTHLIKTRGQQVTLRCSPISGHKSVSWYQQVLGQGPQFIFQYYEKEERGRGNFPDRFSARQFPNYSSELNVNALLLGDSALYLCASSPGTSGSSAGWDTQYFGPGTRLTVL.

The rearrangement uses TRBV7-9 and TRBJ2-7, with D possibly called TRBD1 or TRBD2 (5 bases each). CDR1 and CDR2 (germline): SEHNR, FQNEAQ (reference sequence). V was clipped by 5 bases and J by 5 bases, with 16 bases between them. This CDR3 has 14 amino acids. The CDR3 loop reads CASSRPGRSDEQYF. In DNA, the CDR3 is TGTGCCAGCAGCCGGCCAGGGAGAAGTGACGAGCAGTACTTC. Variable domain in full (rest from reference TRBV7-9 and TRBJ2-7): DTGVSQNPRHKITKRGQNVTFRCDPISEHNRLYWYRQTLGQGPEFLTYFQNEAQLEKSRLLSDRFSAERPKGSFSTLEIQRTEQGDSAMYLCASSRPGRSDEQYFGPGTRLTVT.

This clonotype was observed many times. This chain uses TRBV12-3 or TRBV12-4 with TRBJ1-5; no definite D call. The CDR3 is made up of 13 amino acids. The ends were cut back, 9 bases at V and 5 bases at J, with 14 bases in the middle. CDR3 region: CARRGREDQPQHF. CDR3 nucleotides: TGTGCCAGACGTGGGAGGGAGGATCAGCCCCAGCATTTT.

This clonotype appeared many times. The chain joins TRBV11-3 to TRBJ2-1; 7 positions match TRBD1. V lost 4 bases, J lost 8 bases, and 2 bases stayed unmatched. Germline V gene sequence: CDR1 SGHNT, CDR2 YENEEA. The CDR3 loop spans 12 amino acids. The CDR3 DNA reads TGTGCCAGCAGCTACACAGGGGATGAGCAGTTCTTC. Translated: CASSYTGDEQFF.

This clonotype was observed a few times. The DNA for the CDR3 is TGTGCCAGCAGTAAATTCCGGGACAGGGTGAATCAGCCCCAGCATTTT. Translating it yields CASSKFRDRVNQPQHF. The chain couples TRBV28 to TRBJ1-5; 9 nucleotides match TRBD1. Germline loops: CDR1 MDHEN, CDR2 SYDVKM. CDR3 length: 16 amino acids. V was clipped by 5 bases and J by 4 bases; unmatched bases: 9.

In the case of this clonotype: This is likely an artifact of a read error, given a far larger clone one base away. The chain recombines TRBV28 with TRBJ2-5, with 10 bases that match TRBD2. This CDR3 comprises 15 residues. The V gene end was trimmed by 9 bases and the J gene end by 11 bases; junction bases not matched to a gene: 18. Germline V CDR1 and CDR2: MDHEN, SYDVKM. As DNA, the CDR3 is TGTGCCAGTGCCAGGACTAGCGGAAAAGGGAATGAGCAGTACTTC. The encoded protein is CASARTSGKGNEQYF.

In its sample, this clonotype was seen many times. The gene calls are TRBV11-2 and TRBJ2-1; 8 nucleotides match TRBD1. This CDR3 has 15 residues. V gave up 6 bases and J gave up 3 bases; unmatched junction bases: 7. CDR1 SGHAT and CDR2 FQNNGV come from the germline V gene. CDR3 sequence: CASSSDRGGYNEQFF. As DNA, the CDR3 is TGTGCCAGCAGTTCAGACAGGGGTGGCTACAATGAGCAGTTCTTC.

This clonotype was seen only a few times. The rearrangement uses TRBV6-5 and TRBJ2-2; possibly TRBD1 for D (6 bases). V was pared by 2 bases and J by 3 bases, with 10 bases between. This CDR3 contains 15 residues. Germline CDR1 reads MNHEY; CDR2 reads SVGAGI. The CDR3 protein is CASSYTRQDTGELFF. CDR3 DNA: TGTGCCAGCAGTTACACCCGACAGGACACCGGGGAGCTGTTTTTT.

This clonotype was counted a few times. The chain links TRBV4-2 to TRBJ2-3; TRBD2 matches at 9 bases. V shed 4 bases and J 1 base; nucleotides not matched to a gene: 9. Germline V gene sequence: CDR1 LGHNA, CDR2 YNFKEQ. This CDR3 comprises 17 residues. The CDR3 coding sequence is TGTGCCAGCAGCCGGGGCGGGAGGGCCCTCGGCACAGATACGCAGTATTTT. The encoded protein is CASSRGGRALGTDTQYF.

Many counts were recorded for this clonotype. The V and J genes are TRBV7-9 and TRBJ1-6; 7 bases line up with TRBD1. Germline lookup yields CDR1 SEHNR and CDR2 FQNEAQ (reference sequence). V lost 3 bases and J lost 10; bases outside the gene matches: 9. This CDR3 region has 15 residues. In DNA, the CDR3 is TGTGCCAGCAGCTTGACAGGGAGTGGTGAATCACCCCTCCACTTT. Its protein is CASSLTGSGESPLHF.

This clonotype was counted many times. This chain connects TRBV19 to TRBJ2-1; 8 nucleotides align to TRBD2. The CDR3 spans 16 residues. Germline V gene lookup returns CDR1 LNHDA and CDR2 SQIVND (reference sequence). Trimming cost V 5 bases and J 2 bases; bases outside gene matches: 8. The CDR3 is CASSPSLAETYNEQFF. The CDR3 DNA sequence: TGTGCCAGTAGTCCGTCACTAGCGGAAACCTACAATGAGCAGTTCTTC.

This clonotype was detected only a few times. The J gene is TRBJ1-2, the V gene TRBV12-5; D perhaps matches TRBD1 (5 bases). CDR1 LGHNT and CDR2 FRNRAP come from the germline V gene. The CDR3 spans 12 residues. V lost 10 bases, J lost 8 bases, and 17 bases lay in between. CDR3 DNA: TGTGCTACCGGGACGTTGAGCGGCGGCTACACCTTC. Translation gives CATGTLSGGYTF.

This clonotype was detected many times. The chain employs TRBV11-3 and TRBJ2-1, with TRBD2 matching 7 bases. This CDR3 comprises 16 residues. CDR1 SGHNT and CDR2 YENEEA come from the germline V gene. V was clipped by 5 bases and J by 5 bases; unmatched bases: 12. CDR3 amino acids: CASSPWGGVGDNEQFF. In DNA, the CDR3 is TGTGCCAGCAGCCCCTGGGGGGGGGTCGGCGACAATGAGCAGTTCTTC. Full variable domain (missing parts from reference TRBV11-3 and TRBJ2-1): EAGVVQSPRYKIIEKKQPVAFWCNPISGHNTLYWYLQNLGQGPELLIRYENEEAVDDSQLPKDRFSAERLKGVDSTLKIQPAELGDSAVYLCASSPWGGVGDNEQFFGPGTRLTVL.